This T cell receptor beta chain is drawn from a study of STAT5B mutations in CD4+ large granular lymphocyte leukemia. Study-wide results and caveats: Main leukemic clonotypes were patient-specific, but around 25% appeared at low frequency elsewhere. Top patient clones used TRBV06 genes more often: 8/27 versus 2/35 in controls.

Germline V gene data show CDR1 as GTSNPN and CDR2 as SVGIG (reference sequence). This CDR3 has 15 amino acids. Trimming took 3 bases from V and 0 from J; bases not matched to a gene: 6. Per the study methods: The detection floor for productive clonotype frequency was 2.59 x 10-5. The table came from immunoSEQ multiplex PCR; TCRdb's copy has only in-frame clones and leaves some out. V, J and clone size were drawn from that table, and D and trimming were deduced from the DNA. Of 25,000 to 35,000 clones listed, 60% to 80% are singletons. As regards this clone: Its target is unknown.

The V call is TRBV30, the J call TRBJ1-2; TRBD1 matches at 8 bases. Material: CD4+ T cells from blood buffy coats. The receptor was isolated from a human donor in good health. CDR3 nucleotide sequence: TGTGCCTGGAGCCATGGACAGGGAGCTAACTATGGCTACACCTTC. This codes for CAWSHGQGANYGYTF.